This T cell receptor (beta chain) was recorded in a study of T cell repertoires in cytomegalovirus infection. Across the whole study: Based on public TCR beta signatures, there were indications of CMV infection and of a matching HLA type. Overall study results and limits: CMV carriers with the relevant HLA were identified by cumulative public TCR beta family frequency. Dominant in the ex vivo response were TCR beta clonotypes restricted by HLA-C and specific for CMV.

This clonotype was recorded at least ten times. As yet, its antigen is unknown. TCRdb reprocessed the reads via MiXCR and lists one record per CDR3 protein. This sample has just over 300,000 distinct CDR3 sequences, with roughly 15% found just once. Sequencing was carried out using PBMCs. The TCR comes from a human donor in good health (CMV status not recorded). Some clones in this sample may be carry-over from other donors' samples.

CDR3 region: CASSFQGGSRETQYF. DNA of the CDR3: TGTGCCAGCAGCTTTCAGGGCGGTTCACGGGAGACCCAGTACTTC. The gene calls are TRBV7-2 and TRBJ2-5; D is perhaps TRBD1 (5 bases). The V gene lost 3 bases and the J gene lost 5 bases, with 16 bases spanning the gap. CDR3 length equals 15 residues. CDR1 is SGHTA, CDR2 FQGNSA, per germline.